This T cell receptor beta chain was identified during a study of tumor and adjacent non-tumor tissue in lung cancer. General observations from the study: Significantly higher TCR diversity was found in tumor than normal lung.

Note on this clonotype: Its antigen is still unknown.

Three rounds of nested PCR, following a modified ARM-PCR protocol, produced the TCRbeta library. TCRdb reanalysed the multiplex PCR reads using MiXCR and keeps one entry per CDR3 protein. Of approximately 150,000 distinct CDR3 sequences listed, around 60% were seen once; the top ten hold roughly 18%. The CDR3 extends over 11 amino acids. V gave up 2 bases and J gave up 5 bases, with 5 bases separating them. Germline loops: CDR1 SGHNT, CDR2 YYREEE (reference sequence). This sample's RNA came from whole unsorted tissue. Newly diagnosed lung cancer patients had thoracic surgery in China, August–November 2014, without prior chemotherapy.

The chain employs TRBV5-4 and TRBJ2-7; D gene uncertain. This receptor was identified in a man aged 60 to 75 with small cell lung cancer. The sequenced sample consisted of lung tumor tissue. CDR3 sequence: CASSFLDEQYF. In DNA, the CDR3 is TGTGCCAGCAGCTTTCTCGACGAGCAGTACTTC.